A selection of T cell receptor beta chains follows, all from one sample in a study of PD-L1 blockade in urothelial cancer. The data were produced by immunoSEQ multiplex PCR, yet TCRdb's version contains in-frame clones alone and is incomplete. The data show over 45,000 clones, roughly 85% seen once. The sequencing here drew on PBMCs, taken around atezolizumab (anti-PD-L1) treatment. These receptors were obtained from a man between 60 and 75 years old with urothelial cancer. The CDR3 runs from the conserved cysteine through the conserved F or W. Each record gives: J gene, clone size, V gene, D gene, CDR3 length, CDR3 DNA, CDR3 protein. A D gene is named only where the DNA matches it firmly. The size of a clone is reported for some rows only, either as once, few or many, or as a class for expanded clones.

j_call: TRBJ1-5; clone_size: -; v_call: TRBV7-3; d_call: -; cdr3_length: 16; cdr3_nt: TGTGCCAGCAGCCATCGACAGACCTTTAGCAATCAGCCCCAGCATTTT; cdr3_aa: CASSHRQTFSNQPQHF
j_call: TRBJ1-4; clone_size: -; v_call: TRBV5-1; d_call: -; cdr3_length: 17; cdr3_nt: TGCGCCAGCAGCCCTACTACCATGGACAGAATTGGGGAAAAACTGTTTTTT; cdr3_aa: CASSPTTMDRIGEKLFF
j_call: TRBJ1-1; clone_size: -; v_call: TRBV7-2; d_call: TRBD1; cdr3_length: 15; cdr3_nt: TGTGCCAGCAGCTTAGTCTGGACAGGGAACACTGAAGCTTTCTTT; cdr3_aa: CASSLVWTGNTEAFF
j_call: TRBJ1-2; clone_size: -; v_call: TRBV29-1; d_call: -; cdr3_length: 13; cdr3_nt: TGCAGCTCTGGGGAGACAGGCCCCTATGGCTACACCTTC; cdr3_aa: CSSGETGPYGYTF
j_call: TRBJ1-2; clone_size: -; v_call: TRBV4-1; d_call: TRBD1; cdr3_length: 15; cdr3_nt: TGCGCCAGCAGCCAAGCAGGACAGGGGATCTATGGCTACACCTTC; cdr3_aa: CASSQAGQGIYGYTF
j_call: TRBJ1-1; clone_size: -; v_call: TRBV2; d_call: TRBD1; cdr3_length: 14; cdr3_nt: TGTGCCAGCAGGTTCCGGGACAGGGGAGGTGAAGCTTTCTTT; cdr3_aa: CASRFRDRGGEAFF
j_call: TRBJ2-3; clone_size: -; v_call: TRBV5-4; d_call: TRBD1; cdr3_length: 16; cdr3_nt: TGTGCCAGCAGCTACCGACAGGGATCGTATCCAGATACGCAGTATTTT; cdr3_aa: CASSYRQGSYPDTQYF
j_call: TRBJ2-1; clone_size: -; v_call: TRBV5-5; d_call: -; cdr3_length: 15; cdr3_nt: TGTGCCAGCACCCCTCGCGCTAGCGACTACAATGAGCAGTTCTTC; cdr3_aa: CASTPRASDYNEQFF
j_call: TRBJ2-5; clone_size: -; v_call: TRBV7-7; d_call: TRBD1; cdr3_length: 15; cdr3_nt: TGTGCTAGCAGCGCGTTACAGGGGGCGTGGGAGACCCAGTACTTC; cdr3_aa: CASSALQGAWETQYF
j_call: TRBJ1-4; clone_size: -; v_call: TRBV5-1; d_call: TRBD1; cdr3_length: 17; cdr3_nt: TGCGCCAGCAGCTCCGGGACAGGATGGGGAGGGAATGAAAAACTGTTTTTT; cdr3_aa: CASSSGTGWGGNEKLFF
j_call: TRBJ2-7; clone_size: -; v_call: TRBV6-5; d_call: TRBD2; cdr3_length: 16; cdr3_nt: TGTGCCAGCAGTTACTCCTGGACTAGCGGGAGGTACGAGCAGTACTTC; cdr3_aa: CASSYSWTSGRYEQYF
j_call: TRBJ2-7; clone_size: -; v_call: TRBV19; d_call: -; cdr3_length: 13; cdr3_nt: TGTGCCAGTAGTAACGGGAGAAACTACGAGCAGTACTTC; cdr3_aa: CASSNGRNYEQYF
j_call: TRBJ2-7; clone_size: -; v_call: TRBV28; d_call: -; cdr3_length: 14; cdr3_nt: TGTGCCAGCAGATTATCGGGAGATCTTAGCGAGCAGTACTTC; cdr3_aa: CASRLSGDLSEQYF
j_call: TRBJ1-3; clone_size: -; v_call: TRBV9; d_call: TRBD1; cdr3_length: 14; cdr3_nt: TGTGCCAGCGGTCGTAACAGGGGTGGAAACACCATATATTTT; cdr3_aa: CASGRNRGGNTIYF
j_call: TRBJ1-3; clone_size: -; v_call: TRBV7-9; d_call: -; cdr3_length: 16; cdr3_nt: TGTGCCAGCAGCTTAGGGCAGGGATCCGCCGGAAACACCATATATTTT; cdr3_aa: CASSLGQGSAGNTIYF
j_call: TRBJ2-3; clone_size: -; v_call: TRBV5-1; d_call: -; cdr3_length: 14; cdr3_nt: TGCGCCAGCAGCTTAGGGACTAGCACAGATACGCAGTATTTT; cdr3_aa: CASSLGTSTDTQYF
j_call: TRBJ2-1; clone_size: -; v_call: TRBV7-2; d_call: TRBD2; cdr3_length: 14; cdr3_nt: TGTGCCAGCAGCTTAGGAGGGACTAGTCTTGAGCAGTTCTTC; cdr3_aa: CASSLGGTSLEQFF
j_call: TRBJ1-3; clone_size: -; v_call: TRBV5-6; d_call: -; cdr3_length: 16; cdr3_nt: TGTGCCAGCAGCTTGTCTATAGCGTTCTCTGGAAACACCATATATTTT; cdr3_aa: CASSLSIAFSGNTIYF
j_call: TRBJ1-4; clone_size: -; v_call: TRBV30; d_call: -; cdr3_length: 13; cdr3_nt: TGTGCCGGCGGACAGCTTGCTAATGAAAAACTGTTTTTT; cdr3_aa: CAGGQLANEKLFF
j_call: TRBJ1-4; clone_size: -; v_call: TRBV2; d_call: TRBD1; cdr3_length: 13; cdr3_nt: TGTGCCAGCCTTCCGGACAGGGTCGGAAAACTGTTTTTT; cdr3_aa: CASLPDRVGKLFF
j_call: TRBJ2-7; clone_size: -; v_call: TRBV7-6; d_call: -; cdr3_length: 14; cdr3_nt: TGTGCCAGCAGCTCAATGGGAGTAGTGGACGAGCAGTACTTC; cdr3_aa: CASSSMGVVDEQYF
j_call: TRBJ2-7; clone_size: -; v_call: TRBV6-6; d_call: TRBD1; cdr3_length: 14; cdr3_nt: TGTGCCAGCATTAGGGGACAGGGGGCAGGGGAGCAGTACTTC; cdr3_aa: CASIRGQGAGEQYF
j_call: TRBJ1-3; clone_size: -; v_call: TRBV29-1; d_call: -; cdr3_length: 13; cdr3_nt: TGCAGCGGGGGAGGGGGCTCTGGAAACACCATATATTTT; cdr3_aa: CSGGGGSGNTIYF
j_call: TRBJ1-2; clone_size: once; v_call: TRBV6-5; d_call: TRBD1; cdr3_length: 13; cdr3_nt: TGTGCCAGCAGCCGGGGACAGGGTGGCGGCTACACCTTC; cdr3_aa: CASSRGQGGGYTF
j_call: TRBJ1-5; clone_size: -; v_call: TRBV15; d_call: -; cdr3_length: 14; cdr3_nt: TGTGCCACCAGCAGAGGGGCAGGGGTCCAGCCCCAGCATTTT; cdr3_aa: CATSRGAGVQPQHF
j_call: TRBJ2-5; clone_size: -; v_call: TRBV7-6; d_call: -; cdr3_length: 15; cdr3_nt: TGTGCCAGCAGCCCGCCCTTGGAGCCACAAGAGACCCAGTACTTC; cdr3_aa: CASSPPLEPQETQYF
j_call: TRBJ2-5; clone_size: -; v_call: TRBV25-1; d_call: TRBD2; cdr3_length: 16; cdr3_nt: TGTGCCAGCACCTATGGACTAGCGGGGGGGAGGGAGACCCAGTACTTC; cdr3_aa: CASTYGLAGGRETQYF
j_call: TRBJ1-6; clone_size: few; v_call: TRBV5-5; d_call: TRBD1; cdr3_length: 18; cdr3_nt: TGTGCCAGCACTCTCGGCGCGACAGGGAGCTCCTATAATTCACCCCTCCACTTT; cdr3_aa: CASTLGATGSSYNSPLHF
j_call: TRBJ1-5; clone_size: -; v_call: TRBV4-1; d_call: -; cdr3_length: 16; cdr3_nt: TGCGCCAGCAGCATCCGGGAGCGAGGGGGCAATCAGCCCCAGCATTTT; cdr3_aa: CASSIRERGGNQPQHF
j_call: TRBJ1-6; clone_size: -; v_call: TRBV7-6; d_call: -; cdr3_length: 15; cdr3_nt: TGTGCCAGCAGCGAATTAGTTCGGGGGAATTCACCCCTCCACTTT; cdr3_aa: CASSELVRGNSPLHF
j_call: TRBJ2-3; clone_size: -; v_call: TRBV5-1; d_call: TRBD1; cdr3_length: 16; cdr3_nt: TGCGCCAGCAGCTCACAGGGGGCAGGGGGCACAGATACGCAGTATTTT; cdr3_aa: CASSSQGAGGTDTQYF
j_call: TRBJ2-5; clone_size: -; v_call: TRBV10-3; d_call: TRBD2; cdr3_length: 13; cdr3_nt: TGTGCCATCAGGGGACTAGCCGTGGAGACCCAGTACTTC; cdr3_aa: CAIRGLAVETQYF
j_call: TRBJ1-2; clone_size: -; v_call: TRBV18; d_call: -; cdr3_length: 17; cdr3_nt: TGTGCCAGCTCACCACCGGGGCCCCCGAGCGGGTCCGGTGGCTACACCTTC; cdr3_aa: CASSPPGPPSGSGGYTF
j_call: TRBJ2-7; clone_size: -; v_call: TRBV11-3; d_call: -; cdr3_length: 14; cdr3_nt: TGTGCCAGCAGCCCCGCGGCTCAGGGCTACGAGCAGTACTTC; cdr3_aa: CASSPAAQGYEQYF
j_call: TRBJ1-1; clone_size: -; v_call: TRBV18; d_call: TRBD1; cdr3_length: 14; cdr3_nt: TGTGCCAGCTCCGGGACAGGGGCGAACACTGAAGCTTTCTTT; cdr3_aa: CASSGTGANTEAFF
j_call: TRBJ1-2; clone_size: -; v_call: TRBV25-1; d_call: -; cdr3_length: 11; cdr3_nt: TGTGCCAGCAGTTACAGCTATGGCTACACCTTC; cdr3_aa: CASSYSYGYTF
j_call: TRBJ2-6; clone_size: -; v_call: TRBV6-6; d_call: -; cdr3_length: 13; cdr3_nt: TGTGCCAGCGAGGAGTCTGGGGCCAACGTCCTGACTTTC; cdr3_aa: CASEESGANVLTF
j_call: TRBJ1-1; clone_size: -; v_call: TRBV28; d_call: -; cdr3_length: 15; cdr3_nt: TGTGCCAGCAGTTTGCAGGGAGGTTGGGACACTGAAGCTTTCTTT; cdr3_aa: CASSLQGGWDTEAFF
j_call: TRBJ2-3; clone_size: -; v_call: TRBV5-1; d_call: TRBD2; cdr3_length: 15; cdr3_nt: TGCGCCAGCAGCTTAGCGGGGGGGCCGACAGATACGCAGTATTTT; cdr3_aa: CASSLAGGPTDTQYF
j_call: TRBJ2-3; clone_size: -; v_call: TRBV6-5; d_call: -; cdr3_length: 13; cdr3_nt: TGTGCCAGCAGTTACCACGAGCGGGATACGCAGTATTTT; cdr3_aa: CASSYHERDTQYF
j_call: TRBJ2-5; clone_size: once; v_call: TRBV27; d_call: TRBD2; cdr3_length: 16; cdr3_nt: TGTGCCAGCAGTTCCCAGATGTTGGCGGGGGGGGAGACCCAGTACTTC; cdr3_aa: CASSSQMLAGGETQYF
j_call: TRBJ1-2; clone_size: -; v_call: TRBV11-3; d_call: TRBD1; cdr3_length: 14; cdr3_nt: TGTGCCAGCAGCTCCGACTGGGACAGATATGGCTACACCTTC; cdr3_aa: CASSSDWDRYGYTF
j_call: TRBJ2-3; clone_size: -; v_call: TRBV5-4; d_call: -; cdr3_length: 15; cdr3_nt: TGTGCCAGCAGCTTTGGACTATCTGGCACAGATACGCAGTATTTT; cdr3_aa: CASSFGLSGTDTQYF
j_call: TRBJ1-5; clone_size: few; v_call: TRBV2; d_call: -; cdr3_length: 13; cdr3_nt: TGTGCCAGCAGTGTGGGGCCAGGTCAGCCCCAGCATTTT; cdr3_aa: CASSVGPGQPQHF
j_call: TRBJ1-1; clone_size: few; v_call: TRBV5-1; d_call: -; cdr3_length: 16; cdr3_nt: TGCGCCAGCAGCTTGAGAGGATTAATTATGAACACTGAAGCTTTCTTT; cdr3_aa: CASSLRGLIMNTEAFF
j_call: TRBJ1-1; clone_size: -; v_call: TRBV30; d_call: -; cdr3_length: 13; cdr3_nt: TGTGCCTGGAATATAGAGATGAACACTGAAGCTTTCTTT; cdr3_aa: CAWNIEMNTEAFF
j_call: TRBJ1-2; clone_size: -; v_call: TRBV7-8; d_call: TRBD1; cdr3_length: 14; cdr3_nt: TGTGCCAGCAGCAAGGGACAGACTAACTATGGCTACACCTTC; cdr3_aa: CASSKGQTNYGYTF
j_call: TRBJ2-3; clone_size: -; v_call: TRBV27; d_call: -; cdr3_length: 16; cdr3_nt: TGTGCCAGCAGTTTATTGGGAGAAAGAGGCACAGATACGCAGTATTTT; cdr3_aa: CASSLLGERGTDTQYF
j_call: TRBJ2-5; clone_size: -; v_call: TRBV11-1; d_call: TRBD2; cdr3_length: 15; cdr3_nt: TGTGCCAGCAGCTTAATCGCGGGGGGCGGGGAGACCCAGTACTTC; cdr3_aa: CASSLIAGGGETQYF
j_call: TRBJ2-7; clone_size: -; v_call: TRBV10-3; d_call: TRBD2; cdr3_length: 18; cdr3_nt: TGTGCCATCAGTGAGACTCCCCTAGCGGGGTTCCCCTCCTACGAGCAGTACTTC; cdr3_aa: CAISETPLAGFPSYEQYF